This paragraph reports one T cell receptor (beta chain). This receptor's antigen is unknown. Base-call qualities are not available, and no considerably larger clone is one nucleotide away. The CDR3, cysteine through phenylalanine, is 14 amino acids long. The only DNA kept is the CDR3, 42 bases in frame from the first base. V loses 5 bases of germline sequence and J loses 11 bases, and the interval between the two ends is 21 bases. Reading the germline V gene (reference sequence) gives CDR1 PRHDT and CDR2 FYEKMQ. This specimen comes from a study of high-grade serous ovarian cancer treatment subgroups (dated by TCRdb to about 2021). Turning to the overall study: On average, sequencing produced over 13,000 reads and 6,500 to 9,000 unique TCR beta rearrangements for each sample. Under a laparoscopic triage algorithm, patients with high-grade serous ovarian cancer were grouped by complete gross resection or by neoadjuvant chemotherapy response, and the study profiled the TCR beta repertoires of these patients. The cohort comprised some 30 patients: approximately ten with no residual disease after primary surgery (R0), approximately ten excellent NACT responders, and approximately ten poor NACT responders. In total there were 90 samples, since every patient provided one primary tumor sample and two metastatic tumor samples.

The roughly 100 tumor samples underwent high-throughput TCR profiling using ImmunoSEQ. As for how the authors treated the data: Repertoire diversity metrics included richness (unique productive sequences), clonality, evenness and relatedness; Bhattacharyya coefficient assessed similarity between samples. Conclusions stayed consistent in a sensitivity analysis that left out TCRs with fewer than two reads. TCRdb holds this immuneACCESS table with in-frame rearrangements only. Some clones are missing; in checked studies, unresolved V genes explain under half, and the rest has no known cause. That table is the source of V, J and clone size, and D and trimming were worked out from the DNA. For this sample there are about 6,600 clones; 79% appear just once. More than 6% of the sample lies in the top ten. The study at large found these results: The TCR repertoire analyses centered on CDR3, and CDR1 and CDR2 were not analyzed. Neoantigen level correlated positively with TCR clonal relatedness, and copy number variation and mutation load from whole-genome sequencing showed a positive trend with TCR clonal relatedness. Tumors from the same patient had repertoire similarity ranging from roughly 0.1 to 0.8, while tumors from different patients showed almost no similarity. Bulk tumor TCR sequencing lacked spatial information, limiting insight into HGSC tumor complexity and diversity.

Tumor samples were obtained before definitive surgery or chemotherapy. The MD Anderson Biospecimen Extraction Resource handled genomic DNA extraction, while the MD Anderson Cancer Genomics Laboratory carried out the TCR sequencing. The sequenced sample was tumor tissue. The sequence is built from TRBV13 and TRBJ1-1; there is no confident call for the D gene. This receptor was taken from a human donor with high-grade serous ovarian cancer. The CDR3 has the sequence CASSTRRLWGGAFF. The bases are TGTGCCAGCAGCACTAGACGATTATGGGGTGGGGCTTTCTTT.